The rows below give T cell receptor beta chains drawn from one sample of a study of cytomegalovirus exposure and HLA in healthy donors. Data came from immunoSEQ multiplex PCR; TCRdb stores just in-frame clones and leaves some out. Its table lists around 78,000 clones. The sequencing sample was made of PBMCs. All receptors come from a young man in good health and CMV-seropositive. Both conserved end residues are part of each CDR3. A D gene is named only where the DNA matches it firmly. A row's size may be missing; if present it is once, few, many or a size class.

>TRBJ2-3|.|TRBV27|.
TGTGCCACTTCGGGATTCTCTAGCACAGATACGCAGTATTTT
CATSGFSSTDTQYF
>TRBJ2-7|TRBD1|TRBV5-1|.
TGCGCCAGCAGCAAGACAGGGTTTGTCTACGAGCAGTACTTC
CASSKTGFVYEQYF
>TRBJ2-5|.|TRBV6-1|.
TGTGCCAGCAGTGAAGTGGCAGGGGGGCAAGAGACCCAGTACTTC
CASSEVAGGQETQYF
>TRBJ2-3|.|TRBV4-1|.
TGCGCCAGCAGCCAAGAAGCGGAAGATACGCAGTATTTT
CASSQEAEDTQYF
>TRBJ1-1|.|TRBV6-1|.
TGTGCCAGCACAAAACAAATGAACACTGAAGCTTTCTTT
CASTKQMNTEAFF
>TRBJ2-7|TRBD1|TRBV19|.
TGTGCCAGTAGTGCGCCCGGGACAGGGACGACCTACGAGCAGTACTTC
CASSAPGTGTTYEQYF
>TRBJ1-1|.|TRBV28|.
TGTGCCAGCAGTTTTAACCGGCATGTACAGGGAGCTTTCTTT
CASSFNRHVQGAFF
>TRBJ2-1|TRBD2|TRBV5-1|.
TGCGCCAGCAGCTTGGCCGGGACTAGCGGGAGGCTTAACAATGAGCAGTTCTTC
CASSLAGTSGRLNNEQFF
>TRBJ2-7|TRBD2|TRBV5-3|medium-sized
TGTGCCAGAAGCTTGACAGGACTAGCGGGAGCCTACGAGCAGTACTTC
CARSLTGLAGAYEQYF
>TRBJ1-3|.|TRBV7-7|.
TGTGCCAGCAGCTTAGTGCAAACAGTGCACTCTGGAAACACCATATATTTT
CASSLVQTVHSGNTIYF
>TRBJ1-4|.|TRBV5-1|.
TGCGCCAGCAGCTTACAGGACGGGAATGAAAAACTGTTTTTT
CASSLQDGNEKLFF
>TRBJ1-4|TRBD1|TRBV4-1|.
TGCGCCAGCAGCCAAACTCGATCAGGGGGCGGGGAAAAACTGTTTTTT
CASSQTRSGGGEKLFF
>TRBJ1-5|.|TRBV28|.
TGTGCCAGCATGGAGGGACTCGTTTTTGCGCCCCAGCATTTT
CASMEGLVFAPQHF
>TRBJ2-7|TRBD1|TRBV7-9|.
TGTGCCAGCAGCTTGGGCAGACAGGGTTACGAGCAGTACTTC
CASSLGRQGYEQYF
>TRBJ1-1|.|TRBV6-5|.
TGTGCCAGCAGCAGAAACCAGGATTATTACCCTGAAGCTTTCTTT
CASSRNQDYYPEAFF
>TRBJ2-1|.|TRBV28|.
TGTGCCAGCACCCTTTTAGGGGGATCCTACAATGAGCAGTTCTTC
CASTLLGGSYNEQFF
>TRBJ1-2|TRBD1|TRBV4-1|.
TGCGCCAGCAGCCAGGGACAGGGGGCTAGCGAAGGCTACACCTTC
CASSQGQGASEGYTF
>TRBJ2-7|.|TRBV6-5|.
TGTGCCAGCAGTTACTCGAGGCAGAGCGCCTACGAGCAGTACTTC
CASSYSRQSAYEQYF
>TRBJ2-7|.|TRBV20-1|.
TGCAGTGTATACAGGTTCTACGAGCAGTACTTC
CSVYRFYEQYF
>TRBJ1-5|TRBD1|TRBV19|.
TGTGCCACTACAAGACAGGGGAGCAATCAGCCCCAGCATTTT
CATTRQGSNQPQHF
>TRBJ2-7|.|TRBV5-6|.
TGTGCCAGCAGCTTGGGGACAGGAGCGGGCATCCACGAGCAGTACTTC
CASSLGTGAGIHEQYF
>TRBJ2-1|.|TRBV11-2|.
TGTGCCAGCAGCTTAGAACCGACAGCCTATAGCTCCTACAATGAGCAGTTCTTC
CASSLEPTAYSSYNEQFF
>TRBJ2-7|TRBD1|TRBV6-1|.
TGTGCCAGCAGTGAAGCCGGGACAGGGATCTACGAGCAGTACTTC
CASSEAGTGIYEQYF
>TRBJ1-4|.|TRBV4-1|.
TGCGCCAGCAGCCAAGATAGGGGCGTCGAAAAACTGTTTTTT
CASSQDRGVEKLFF
>TRBJ2-2|TRBD2|TRBV6-4|.
TGTGCCAGCAGTGAGTTCAGCGGGGACACCGGGGAGCTGTTTTTT
CASSEFSGDTGELFF
>TRBJ2-7|TRBD2|TRBV10-3|.
TGTACGTCTAGCGGGAGCTCCTACGAGCAGTACTTC
CTSSGSSYEQYF
>TRBJ2-1|TRBD2|TRBV27|.
TGTGCCAGCAGTCCCGGGGGGCGGGAGGGCCTCTACAATGAGCAGTTCTTC
CASSPGGREGLYNEQFF
>TRBJ2-7|TRBD2|TRBV7-9|.
TGTGCCAGCAGCTTCGGGGGGACCTACGAGCAGTACTTC
CASSFGGTYEQYF
>TRBJ1-2|.|TRBV28|.
TGTGCCAGCAGTATCTGGTGGGGGCCGGGTAACTATGGCTACACCTTC
CASSIWWGPGNYGYTF
>TRBJ1-2|.|TRBV30|.
TGTGCCTGGAGTGGTCAGAACTATGGCTACACCTTC
CAWSGQNYGYTF
>TRBJ1-1|TRBD1|TRBV7-8|.
TGTGCCAGCAGCTCAAAGGGGGACAGGGATCTGAACACTGAAGCTTTCTTT
CASSSKGDRDLNTEAFF
>TRBJ2-7|.|TRBV19|.
TGTGCCAGTAGTATGACCAGCGCCTACGAGCAGTACTTC
CASSMTSAYEQYF
>TRBJ1-1|.|TRBV28|.
TGTGCCAGCAGTTTAAACTGGGGGCAGGAGTCTGAAGCTTTCTTT
CASSLNWGQESEAFF
>TRBJ2-5|.|TRBV6-1|.
TGTGCCAGCAGTATAGGGACATGGGGTTTGGAGACCCAGTACTTC
CASSIGTWGLETQYF
>TRBJ2-7|TRBD1|TRBV5-1|.
TGCGCCAGCAGCCGTGGGGACAGGGTCTCGTCCTACGAGCAGTACTTC
CASSRGDRVSSYEQYF
>TRBJ2-3|TRBD2|TRBV28|.
TGTGCCAGCAGCACCGGAACCTTGACTAGCGGGAGGATAGATACGCAGTATTTT
CASSTGTLTSGRIDTQYF
>TRBJ2-3|TRBD2|TRBV4-2|.
TGTGCCAGCAGCCAAGGCCTCCCCGGGCTAGCGGGAACGACGGGAACAGATACGCAGTATTTT
CASSQGLPGLAGTTGTDTQYF
>TRBJ1-6|.|TRBV6-5|.
TGTGCCAGCAGTTTCATGACACGTTCAGATTCACCCCTCCCCTTT
CASSFMTRSDSPLPF
>TRBJ1-5|TRBD1|TRBV11-3|.
TGTGCCAGCAGCTTTGCAGGGGGTAATCAGCCCCAGCATTTT
CASSFAGGNQPQHF
>TRBJ1-2|.|TRBV2|.
TGTGCCAGCGGGCCCGAAATAGCTAACTATGGCTACACCTTC
CASGPEIANYGYTF
>TRBJ2-3|.|TRBV27|.
TGTGCCAGCAGTCGTAAACCGGCCAGCGGGCCGATCCCAGATACGCAGTATTTT
CASSRKPASGPIPDTQYF
>TRBJ2-7|.|TRBV13|.
TGTGCCAGCCAATACGGGAGCACCCACGAGCAGTACTTC
CASQYGSTHEQYF
>TRBJ1-1|.|TRBV30|.
TGTGCCTGGAGTATCGCAGGGGTTGCCTCTGAAGCTTTCTTT
CAWSIAGVASEAFF
>TRBJ2-7|.|TRBV11-2|.
TGTGCCAGCAGCTCCAGGGGCGTAGAGCAGTACTTC
CASSSRGVEQYF
>TRBJ1-1|TRBD1|TRBV5-4|.
TGTGCCAGCAGCTTCGACAGGGGGCCGGGGACTGAAGCTTTCTTT
CASSFDRGPGTEAFF
>TRBJ2-3|.|TRBV18|.
TGTGCCAGCTCATCGTCCCCCATTGCAGTACCAGATACGCAGTATTTT
CASSSSPIAVPDTQYF
>TRBJ2-7|.|TRBV29-1|.
TGCAGCGTTGCCCTTGGGGCAGCCTACGAGCAGTACTTC
CSVALGAAYEQYF
>TRBJ2-1|TRBD2|TRBV4-2|.
TGTGCCAGCAGCCCAGATCTGGGCGGGGGGGCCTACAATGAGCAGTTCTTC
CASSPDLGGGAYNEQFF
>TRBJ1-2|.|TRBV6-1|.
TGTGCCAGCAGTCAAGGAGTGACAGCAACCCTAGGCTATGGCTACACCTTC
CASSQGVTATLGYGYTF
>TRBJ2-1|TRBD1|TRBV27|.
TGTGCCAGCAGTCCGGACAGGGCGAATGAGCAGTTCTTC
CASSPDRANEQFF
>TRBJ2-7|TRBD1|TRBV28|.
TGTGCCAGCAGTTTAAGTGACAGGGACAGGGTTGGCGAGCAGTACTTC
CASSLSDRDRVGEQYF
>TRBJ1-2|.|TRBV19|.
TGTGCCAGTAGTATTAGCGGGGGGACTAACTATGGCTACACCTTC
CASSISGGTNYGYTF